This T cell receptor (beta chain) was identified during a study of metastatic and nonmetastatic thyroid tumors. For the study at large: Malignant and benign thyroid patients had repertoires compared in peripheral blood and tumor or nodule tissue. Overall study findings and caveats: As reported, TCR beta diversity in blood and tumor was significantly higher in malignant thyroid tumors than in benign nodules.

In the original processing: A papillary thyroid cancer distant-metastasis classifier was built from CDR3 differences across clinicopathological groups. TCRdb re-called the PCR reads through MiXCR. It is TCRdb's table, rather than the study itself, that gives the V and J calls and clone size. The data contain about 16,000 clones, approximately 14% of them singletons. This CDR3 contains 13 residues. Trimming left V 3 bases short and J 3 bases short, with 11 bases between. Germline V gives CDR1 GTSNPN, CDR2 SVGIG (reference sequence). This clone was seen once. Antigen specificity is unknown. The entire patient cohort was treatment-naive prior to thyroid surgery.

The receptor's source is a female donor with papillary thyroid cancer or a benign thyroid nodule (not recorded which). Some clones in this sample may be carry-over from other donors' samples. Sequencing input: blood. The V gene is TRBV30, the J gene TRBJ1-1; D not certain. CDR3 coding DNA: TGTGCCTGGAGGATACCCTTTTACACTGAAGCTTTCTTT. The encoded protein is CAWRIPFYTEAFF.